Here is one T cell receptor (beta chain) with its context. The sample comes from a study of blood T cell repertoires in COVID-19. Study-wide context: In each case, the material was cDNA or gDNA derived from T cells, B-cell-depleted T cells, or PBMCs.

Germline CDR1 SGDLS, CDR2 YYNGEE. The V end was cut by 2 bases, the J end by 6 bases, with 14 bases between. The CDR3 is 15 amino acids. Original analysis: Reference gene primer amplification gave nucleated cell count estimates. Sequenced by immunoSEQ multiplex PCR; TCRdb stores in-frame clones only, minus some. That table is the source of V, J and clone size, and D and trimming were worked out from the DNA. Found here are about 210,000 clones, about 80% of them singletons; the top ten hold 2.5%. The receptor's source is a woman in her 40s with active or convalescent COVID-19. This chain links TRBV9 with TRBJ2-2; tentative D call: TRBD2 (8 bases). Sequenced material: peripheral blood. CDR3 protein: CASSVNGRGPGELFF. As DNA, the CDR3 is TGTGCCAGCAGCGTCAACGGGAGGGGGCCCGGGGAGCTGTTTTTT.